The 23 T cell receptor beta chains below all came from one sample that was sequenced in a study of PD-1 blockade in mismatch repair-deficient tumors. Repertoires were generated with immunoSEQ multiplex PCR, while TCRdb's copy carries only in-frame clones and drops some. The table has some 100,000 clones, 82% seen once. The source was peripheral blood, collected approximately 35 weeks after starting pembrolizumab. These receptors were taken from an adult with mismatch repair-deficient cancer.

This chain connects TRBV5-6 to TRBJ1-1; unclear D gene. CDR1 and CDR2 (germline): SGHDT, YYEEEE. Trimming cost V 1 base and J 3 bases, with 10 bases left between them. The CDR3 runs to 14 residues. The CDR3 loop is CASSLRRPDTEAFF. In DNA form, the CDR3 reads TGTGCCAGCAGCTTGCGCAGGCCGGACACTGAAGCTTTCTTT. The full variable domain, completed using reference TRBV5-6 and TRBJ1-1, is DAGVTQSPTHLIKTRGQQVTLRCSPKSGHDTVSWYQQALGQGPQFIFQYYEEEERQRGNFPDRFSGHQFPNYSSELNVNALLLGDSALYLCASSLRRPDTEAFFGQGTRLTVV.

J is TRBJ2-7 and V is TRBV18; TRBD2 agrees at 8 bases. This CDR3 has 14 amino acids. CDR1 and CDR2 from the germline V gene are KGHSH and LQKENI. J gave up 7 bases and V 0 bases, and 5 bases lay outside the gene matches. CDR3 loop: CASSPPVRGVEQYF. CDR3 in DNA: TGTGCCAGCTCACCACCGGTGCGGGGGGTAGAGCAGTACTTC. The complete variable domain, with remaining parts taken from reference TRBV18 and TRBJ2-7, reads NAGVMQNPRHLVRRRGQEARLRCSPMKGHSHVYWYRQLPEEGLKFMVYLQKENIIDESGMPKERFSAEFPKEGPSILRIQQVVRGDSAAYFCASSPPVRGVEQYFGPGTRLTVT.

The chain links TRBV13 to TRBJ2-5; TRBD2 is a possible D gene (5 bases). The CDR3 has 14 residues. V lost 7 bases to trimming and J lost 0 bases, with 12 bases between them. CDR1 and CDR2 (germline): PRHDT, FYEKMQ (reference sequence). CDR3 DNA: TGTGCCAGCAAGGTGGCGCGGGACCAAGAGACCCAGTACTTC. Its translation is CASKVARDQETQYF.

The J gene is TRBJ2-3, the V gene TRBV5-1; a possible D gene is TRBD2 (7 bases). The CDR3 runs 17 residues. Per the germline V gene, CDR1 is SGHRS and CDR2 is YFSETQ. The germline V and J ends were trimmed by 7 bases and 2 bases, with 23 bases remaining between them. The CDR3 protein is CASLGGASSQNTDTQYF. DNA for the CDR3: TGCGCCAGCCTGGGGGGGGCCAGCTCCCAAAACACAGATACGCAGTATTTT.

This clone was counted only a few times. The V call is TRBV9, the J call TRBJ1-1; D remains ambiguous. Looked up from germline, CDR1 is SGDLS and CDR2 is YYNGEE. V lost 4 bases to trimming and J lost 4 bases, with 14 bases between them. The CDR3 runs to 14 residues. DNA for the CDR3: TGTGCCAGCAGCCTCACCCCCCCCGTCACTGAAGCTTTCTTT. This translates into CASSLTPPVTEAFF.

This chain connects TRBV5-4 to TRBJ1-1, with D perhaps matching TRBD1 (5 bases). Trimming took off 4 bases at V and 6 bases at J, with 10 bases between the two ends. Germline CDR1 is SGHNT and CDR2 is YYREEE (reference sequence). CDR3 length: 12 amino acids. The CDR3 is CASSRSGAEAFF. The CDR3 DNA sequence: TGTGCCAGCAGCCGGTCGGGGGCTGAAGCTTTCTTT. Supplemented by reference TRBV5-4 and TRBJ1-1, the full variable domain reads ETGVTQSPTHLIKTRGQQVTLRCSSQSGHNTVSWYQQALGQGPQFIFQYYREEENGRGNFPPRFSGLQFPNYSSELNVNALELDDSALYLCASSRSGAEAFFGQGTRLTVV.

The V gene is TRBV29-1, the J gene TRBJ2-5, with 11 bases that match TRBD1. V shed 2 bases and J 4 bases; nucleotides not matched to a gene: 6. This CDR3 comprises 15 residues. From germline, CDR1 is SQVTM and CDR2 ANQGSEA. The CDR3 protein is CSVEPGTGGRETQYF. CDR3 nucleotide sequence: TGCAGCGTTGAACCCGGGACAGGGGGGAGAGAGACCCAGTACTTC. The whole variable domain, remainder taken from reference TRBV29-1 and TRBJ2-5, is SAVISQKPSRDICQRGTSLTIQCQVDSQVTMMFWYRQQPGQSLTLIATANQGSEATYESGFVIDKFPISRPNLTFSTLTVSNMSPEDSSIYLCSVEPGTGGRETQYFGPGTRLLVL.

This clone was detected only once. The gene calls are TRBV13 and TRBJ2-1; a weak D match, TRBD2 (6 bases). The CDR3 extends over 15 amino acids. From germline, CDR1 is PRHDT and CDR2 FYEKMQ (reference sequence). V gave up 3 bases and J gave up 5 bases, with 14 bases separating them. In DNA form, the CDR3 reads TGTGCCAGCAGCTTCTACCGGGAGATCGACAATGAGCAGTTCTTC. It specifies CASSFYREIDNEQFF.

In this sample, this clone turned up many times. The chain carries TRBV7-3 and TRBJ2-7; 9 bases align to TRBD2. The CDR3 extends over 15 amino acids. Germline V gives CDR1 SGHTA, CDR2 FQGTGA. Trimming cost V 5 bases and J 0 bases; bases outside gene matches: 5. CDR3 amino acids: CASSLSGGSSYEQYF. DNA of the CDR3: TGTGCCAGCAGCCTGAGCGGGGGGAGCTCCTACGAGCAGTACTTC.

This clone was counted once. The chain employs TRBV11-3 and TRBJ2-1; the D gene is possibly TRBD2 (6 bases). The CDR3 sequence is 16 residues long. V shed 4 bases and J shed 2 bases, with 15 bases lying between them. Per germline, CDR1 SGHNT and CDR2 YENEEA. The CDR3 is CASSSQQRAPYNEQFF. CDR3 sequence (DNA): TGTGCCAGCAGCTCTCAGCAGCGGGCCCCCTACAATGAGCAGTTCTTC.

The CDR3 loop is CASSDLGTEEKLFF. CDR3 DNA: TGTGCCAGTAGCGACCTCGGGACAGAAGAAAAACTGTTTTTT. This sequence joins TRBV19 and TRBJ1-4, with 7 bases aligning to TRBD1. CDR1 is LNHDA and CDR2 is SQIVND in the germline V gene (reference sequence). Germline trimming cut 6 bases from V and 8 bases from J; bases unmatched to any gene: 9. This CDR3 region has 14 residues.

This chain's CDR3 is CASSTLGTSGSYEQFF. CDR3 bases: TGTGCCAGTAGTACCCTCGGGACTAGCGGGAGCTATGAGCAGTTCTTC. The chain joins TRBV19 to TRBJ2-1; 14 bases match TRBD2. This CDR3 has 16 amino acids. Trimming cost V 4 bases and J 8 bases; bases outside gene matches: 7. Germline CDR1 and CDR2: LNHDA and SQIVND (reference sequence).

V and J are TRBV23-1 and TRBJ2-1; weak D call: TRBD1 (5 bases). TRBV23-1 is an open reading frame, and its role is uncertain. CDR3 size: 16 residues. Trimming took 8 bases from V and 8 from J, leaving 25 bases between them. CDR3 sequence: CASRRGADPPLDEQFF. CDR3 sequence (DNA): TGCGCCAGCCGAAGGGGTGCAGACCCTCCCTTGGATGAGCAGTTCTTC.

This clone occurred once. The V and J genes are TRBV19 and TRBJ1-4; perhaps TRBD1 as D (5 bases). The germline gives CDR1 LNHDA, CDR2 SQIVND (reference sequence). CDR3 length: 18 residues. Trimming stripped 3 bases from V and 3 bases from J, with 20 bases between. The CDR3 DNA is TGTGCCAGTAGTATGCCAGCGGCGTGGGGGAGAGCTAATGAAAAACTGTTTTTT. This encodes CASSMPAAWGRANEKLFF. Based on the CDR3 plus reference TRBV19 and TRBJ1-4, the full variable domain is DGGITQSPKYLFRKEGQNVTLSCEQNLNHDAMYWYRQDPGQGLRLIYYSQIVNDFQKGDIAEGYSVSREKKESFPLTVTSAQKNPTAFYLCASSMPAAWGRANEKLFFGSGTQLSVL.

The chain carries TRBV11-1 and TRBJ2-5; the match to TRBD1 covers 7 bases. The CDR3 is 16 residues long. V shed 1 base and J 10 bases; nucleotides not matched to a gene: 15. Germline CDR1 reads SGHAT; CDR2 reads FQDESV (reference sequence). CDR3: CASSLGMGGQAKSQYF. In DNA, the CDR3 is TGTGCCAGCAGCTTAGGAATGGGCGGACAGGCCAAAAGCCAGTACTTC.

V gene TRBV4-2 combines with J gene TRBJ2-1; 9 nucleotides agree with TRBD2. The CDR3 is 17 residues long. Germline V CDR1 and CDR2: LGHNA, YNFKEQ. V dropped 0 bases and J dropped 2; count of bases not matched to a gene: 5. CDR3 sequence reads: CASSQDLREGPYNEQFF. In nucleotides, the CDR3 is TGTGCCAGCAGCCAAGATTTGCGGGAGGGCCCCTACAATGAGCAGTTCTTC.

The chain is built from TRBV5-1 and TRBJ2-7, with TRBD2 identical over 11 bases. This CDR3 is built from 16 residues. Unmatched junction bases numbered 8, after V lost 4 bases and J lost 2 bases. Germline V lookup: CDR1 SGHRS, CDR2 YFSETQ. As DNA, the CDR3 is TGCGCCAGCAGCGCGGCTAGCGGGAGGACCCCCTACGAGCAGTACTTC. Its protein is CASSAASGRTPYEQYF.

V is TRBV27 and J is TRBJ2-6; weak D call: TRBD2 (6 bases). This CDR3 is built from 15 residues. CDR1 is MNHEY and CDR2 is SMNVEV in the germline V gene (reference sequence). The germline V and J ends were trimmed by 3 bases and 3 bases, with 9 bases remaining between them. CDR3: CASSFGGVGANVLTF. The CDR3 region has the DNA TGTGCCAGCAGTTTCGGGGGTGTTGGGGCCAACGTCCTGACTTTC.

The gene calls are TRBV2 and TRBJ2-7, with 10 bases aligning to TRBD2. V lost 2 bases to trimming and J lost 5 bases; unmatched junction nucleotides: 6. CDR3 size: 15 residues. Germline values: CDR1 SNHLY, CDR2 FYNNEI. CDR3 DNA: TGTGCCAGCAGTGAAACCCTAGCGGGAGTGAACGAGCAGTACTTC. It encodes CASSETLAGVNEQYF.

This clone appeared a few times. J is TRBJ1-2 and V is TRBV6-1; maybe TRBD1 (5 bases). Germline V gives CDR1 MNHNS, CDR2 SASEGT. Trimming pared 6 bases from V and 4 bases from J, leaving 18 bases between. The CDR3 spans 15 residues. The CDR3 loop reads CASSPDPTGGYGYTF. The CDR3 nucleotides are TGTGCCAGCAGCCCTGATCCCACTGGGGGCTATGGCTACACCTTC.

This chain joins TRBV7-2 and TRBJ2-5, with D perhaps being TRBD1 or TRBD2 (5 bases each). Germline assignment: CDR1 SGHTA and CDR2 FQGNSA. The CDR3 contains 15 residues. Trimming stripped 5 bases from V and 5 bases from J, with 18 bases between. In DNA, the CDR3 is TGTGCCAGCAGCCCCCAACTAGGGGTGGAGGAGACCCAGTACTTC. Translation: CASSPQLGVEETQYF.

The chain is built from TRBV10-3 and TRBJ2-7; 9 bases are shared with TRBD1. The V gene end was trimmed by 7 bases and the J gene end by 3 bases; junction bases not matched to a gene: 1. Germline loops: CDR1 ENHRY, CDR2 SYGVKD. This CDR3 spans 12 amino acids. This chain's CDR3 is CAIKGQGYEQYF. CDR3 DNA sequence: TGTGCCATCAAGGGACAGGGCTACGAGCAGTACTTC.

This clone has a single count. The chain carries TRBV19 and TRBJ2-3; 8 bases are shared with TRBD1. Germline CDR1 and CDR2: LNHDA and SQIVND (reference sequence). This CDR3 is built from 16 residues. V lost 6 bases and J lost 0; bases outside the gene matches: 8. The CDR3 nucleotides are TGTGCCAGTAGCCAGGACAGGGTATCTAGCACAGATACGCAGTATTTT. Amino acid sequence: CASSQDRVSSTDTQYF. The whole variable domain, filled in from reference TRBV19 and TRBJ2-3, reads DGGITQSPKYLFRKEGQNVTLSCEQNLNHDAMYWYRQDPGQGLRLIYYSQIVNDFQKGDIAEGYSVSREKKESFPLTVTSAQKNPTAFYLCASSQDRVSSTDTQYFGPGTRLTVL.